A selection of T cell receptor beta chains follows, all from one sample in a study of shared clonotypes between healthy human individuals. The repertoire was sequenced with immunoSEQ multiplex PCR; TCRdb's copy has only in-frame clones and lacks some. The table has more than 2 million clones, 85% to 95% seen once. Sequencing used naive CD4+ T cells sorted from blood. The receptors shown here come from a man between 18 and 35 years old in good health. The CDR3 runs from the conserved cysteine through the conserved F or W. The D gene is left open where the match is weak. The size entry is marked missing in some rows and otherwise reads once, few, many or a size class.

j_gene: TRBJ2-7; abundance: .; d_gene: TRBD1; v_gene: TRBV27; CDR3aa: CASSFRPGGPYEQYF; CDR3nt: TGTGCCAGCAGTTTCAGGCCAGGGGGTCCCTACGAGCAGTACTTC
j_gene: TRBJ1-2; abundance: once; d_gene: .; v_gene: TRBV6-5; CDR3aa: CASRRRGLGGYTF; CDR3nt: TGTGCCAGCAGGCGGAGGGGATTGGGTGGCTACACCTTC
j_gene: TRBJ1-2; abundance: many; d_gene: .; v_gene: TRBV19; CDR3aa: CASSQGQYGYTF; CDR3nt: TGTGCCAGTTCTCAGGGGCAATATGGCTACACCTTC
j_gene: TRBJ1-4; abundance: .; d_gene: TRBD1; v_gene: TRBV10-2; CDR3aa: CASSQTPGQGYEKLFF; CDR3nt: TGCGCCAGCAGTCAGACCCCGGGACAGGGGTATGAAAAACTGTTTTTT
j_gene: TRBJ2-3; abundance: .; d_gene: TRBD2; v_gene: TRBV14; CDR3aa: CASSQDRLAVTDTQYF; CDR3nt: TGTGCCAGCAGCCAAGATCGACTAGCGGTCACAGATACGCAGTATTTT
j_gene: TRBJ1-6; abundance: .; d_gene: TRBD1; v_gene: TRBV7-8; CDR3aa: CASRQRWADRDSPLHF; CDR3nt: TGTGCCAGCCGCCAAAGGTGGGCAGACAGGGATTCACCCCTCCACTTT
j_gene: TRBJ2-3; abundance: .; d_gene: TRBD2; v_gene: TRBV5-1; CDR3aa: CASSLVAGTGGGTQYF; CDR3nt: TGCGCCAGCAGCTTGGTAGCGGGAACCGGTGGGGGTACGCAGTATTTT
j_gene: TRBJ2-3; abundance: .; d_gene: .; v_gene: TRBV10-3; CDR3aa: CAISEADDTQYF; CDR3nt: TGTGCCATCAGTGAGGCAGACGATACGCAGTATTTT
j_gene: TRBJ2-4; abundance: .; d_gene: .; v_gene: TRBV30; CDR3aa: CAWSEGEWAKNIQYF; CDR3nt: TGTGCCTGGAGTGAAGGAGAATGGGCCAAAAACATTCAGTACTTC
j_gene: TRBJ2-2; abundance: .; d_gene: .; v_gene: TRBV5-1; CDR3aa: CASSFMNTNTGELFF; CDR3nt: TGCGCCAGCAGTTTTATGAACACGAACACCGGGGAGCTGTTTTTT
j_gene: TRBJ2-1; abundance: .; d_gene: .; v_gene: TRBV18; CDR3aa: CASVGQTNEQFF; CDR3nt: TGTGCCAGCGTTGGACAAACTAATGAGCAGTTCTTC
j_gene: TRBJ2-1; abundance: .; d_gene: .; v_gene: TRBV5-1; CDR3aa: CASSLRGQNTHEQFF; CDR3nt: TGCGCCAGCAGCTTGCGCGGACAGAATACACATGAGCAGTTCTTC
j_gene: TRBJ2-7; abundance: .; d_gene: TRBD2; v_gene: TRBV30; CDR3aa: CAWSVPTSGSYEQYF; CDR3nt: TGTGCCTGGAGTGTACCGACTAGCGGTAGCTACGAGCAGTACTTC
j_gene: TRBJ1-4; abundance: .; d_gene: .; v_gene: TRBV5-1; CDR3aa: CASSPVGVRGQFF; CDR3nt: TGCGCCAGCAGCCCAGTAGGTGTCCGGGGACAGTTTTTT
j_gene: TRBJ1-2; abundance: many; d_gene: TRBD1; v_gene: TRBV5-6; CDR3aa: CASRATGALGNYGYTF; CDR3nt: TGTGCCAGCAGAGCAACAGGGGCTCTGGGTAACTATGGCTACACCTTC
j_gene: TRBJ2-7; abundance: .; d_gene: TRBD2; v_gene: TRBV12-5; CDR3aa: CASGLTGTSSTRSYEQYF; CDR3nt: TGTGCTAGTGGTTTGACCGGGACTAGCAGCACCCGCTCCTACGAGCAGTACTTC
j_gene: TRBJ2-7; abundance: once; d_gene: .; v_gene: TRBV7-2; CDR3aa: CASSRPTGSYEQYF; CDR3nt: TGTGCCAGCAGCCGCCCGACAGGTTCCTACGAGCAGTACTTC
j_gene: TRBJ2-2; abundance: .; d_gene: .; v_gene: TRBV15; CDR3aa: CATSREMLMSTGELFF; CDR3nt: TGTGCCACCAGCAGAGAAATGCTAATGAGTACCGGGGAGCTGTTTTTT
j_gene: TRBJ2-3; abundance: .; d_gene: TRBD2; v_gene: TRBV5-1; CDR3aa: CASSSRAGGRADTQYF; CDR3nt: TGCGCCAGCAGCTCCAGAGCGGGAGGGAGGGCAGATACGCAGTATTTT
j_gene: TRBJ1-2; abundance: .; d_gene: TRBD1; v_gene: TRBV5-6; CDR3aa: CASSSGTAANYGYTF; CDR3nt: TGTGCCAGCAGCTCCGGGACAGCAGCTAACTATGGCTACACCTTC
j_gene: TRBJ2-3; abundance: .; d_gene: TRBD2; v_gene: TRBV5-1; CDR3aa: CASSFGLAGRTDTQYF; CDR3nt: TGCGCCAGCAGCTTCGGACTAGCGGGGCGCACAGATACGCAGTATTTT
j_gene: TRBJ2-7; abundance: .; d_gene: TRBD2; v_gene: TRBV19; CDR3aa: CASSIGTSGYEQYF; CDR3nt: TGTGCCAGTAGTATAGGGACTAGCGGCTACGAGCAGTACTTC
j_gene: TRBJ2-2; abundance: .; d_gene: .; v_gene: TRBV30; CDR3aa: CAWKEERAGNTGELFF; CDR3nt: TGTGCCTGGAAAGAAGAAAGGGCTGGCAACACCGGGGAGCTGTTTTTT
j_gene: TRBJ1-2; abundance: .; d_gene: .; v_gene: TRBV5-1; CDR3aa: CASSNRGSLGYGYTF; CDR3nt: TGCGCCAGCAGCAACCGGGGGAGTCTCGGCTATGGCTACACCTTC
j_gene: TRBJ2-7; abundance: .; d_gene: .; v_gene: TRBV28; CDR3aa: CASSASWEQYF; CDR3nt: TGTGCCAGCAGTGCCTCTTGGGAGCAGTACTTC
j_gene: TRBJ2-3; abundance: .; d_gene: TRBD2; v_gene: TRBV7-2; CDR3aa: CASSLAWRGDGTDTQYF; CDR3nt: TGTGCCAGCAGCTTAGCGTGGCGGGGGGATGGCACAGATACGCAGTATTTT
j_gene: TRBJ2-7; abundance: .; d_gene: .; v_gene: TRBV9; CDR3aa: CASSLDGGFSYEQYF; CDR3nt: TGTGCCAGCAGCCTGGACGGGGGTTTCTCCTACGAGCAGTACTTC
j_gene: TRBJ2-1; abundance: .; d_gene: .; v_gene: TRBV6-1; CDR3aa: CASSEAASLYNEQFF; CDR3nt: TGTGCCAGCAGCGAAGCGGCAAGCCTATACAATGAGCAGTTCTTC
j_gene: TRBJ2-2; abundance: .; d_gene: TRBD2; v_gene: TRBV10-3; CDR3aa: CAISERLAGVPGELFF; CDR3nt: TGTGCCATCAGTGAGCGACTAGCGGGAGTACCCGGGGAGCTGTTTTTT
j_gene: TRBJ1-6; abundance: once; d_gene: TRBD1; v_gene: TRBV6-5; CDR3aa: CASRLGQSGLHF; CDR3nt: TGTGCCAGCAGATTGGGACAGTCAGGACTCCACTTT
j_gene: TRBJ2-3; abundance: .; d_gene: .; v_gene: TRBV5-1; CDR3aa: CASSLAGLARSDTQYF; CDR3nt: TGCGCCAGCAGCTTGGCCGGGCTAGCGAGGTCGGATACGCAGTATTTT
j_gene: TRBJ1-2; abundance: .; d_gene: TRBD1; v_gene: TRBV30; CDR3aa: CAWSASDRARGYTF; CDR3nt: TGTGCCTGGAGTGCGAGTGACAGGGCGAGAGGCTACACCTTC
j_gene: TRBJ2-7; abundance: .; d_gene: .; v_gene: TRBV18; CDR3aa: CASSPNLSGSSYEQYF; CDR3nt: TGTGCCAGCTCGCCTAACCTTAGCGGTTCCTCCTACGAGCAGTACTTC
j_gene: TRBJ1-4; abundance: .; d_gene: .; v_gene: TRBV2; CDR3aa: CASSEDIARIEKLFF; CDR3nt: TGTGCCAGCAGTGAGGACATCGCACGAATCGAAAAACTGTTTTTT
j_gene: TRBJ2-7; abundance: .; d_gene: .; v_gene: TRBV5-4; CDR3aa: CASSSPGAYEQYF; CDR3nt: TGTGCCAGCAGCTCTCCGGGGGCCTACGAGCAGTACTTC
j_gene: TRBJ2-6; abundance: .; d_gene: TRBD1; v_gene: TRBV6-1; CDR3aa: CASSGPGQGSGANVLTF; CDR3nt: TGTGCCAGCAGTGGTCCGGGACAGGGATCTGGGGCCAACGTCCTGACTTTC
j_gene: TRBJ1-3; abundance: .; d_gene: .; v_gene: TRBV9; CDR3aa: CASSVELGQVYAGNTIYF; CDR3nt: TGTGCCAGCAGCGTAGAACTAGGGCAGGTCTACGCTGGAAACACCATATATTTT
j_gene: TRBJ2-7; abundance: .; d_gene: TRBD2; v_gene: TRBV4-1; CDR3aa: CASSQPGRGLSYEQYF; CDR3nt: TGCGCCAGCAGCCAGCCAGGGAGGGGCCTCTCCTACGAGCAGTACTTC
j_gene: TRBJ2-7; abundance: .; d_gene: TRBD1; v_gene: TRBV7-9; CDR3aa: CASSTGGGEQYF; CDR3nt: TGTGCCAGCAGTACAGGGGGCGGGGAGCAGTACTTC
j_gene: TRBJ2-2; abundance: .; d_gene: TRBD1; v_gene: TRBV30; CDR3aa: CAWLNPGQGARELFF; CDR3nt: TGTGCCTGGCTCAACCCGGGACAGGGGGCCAGGGAGCTGTTTTTT
j_gene: TRBJ2-5; abundance: many; d_gene: .; v_gene: TRBV29-1; CDR3aa: CSVANGPEETQYF; CDR3nt: TGCAGCGTAGCTAACGGACCCGAAGAGACCCAGTACTTC
j_gene: TRBJ2-7; abundance: .; d_gene: .; v_gene: TRBV27; CDR3aa: CASSALATEQYF; CDR3nt: TGTGCCAGCAGTGCGCTAGCGACCGAGCAGTACTTC
j_gene: TRBJ2-7; abundance: .; d_gene: .; v_gene: TRBV18; CDR3aa: CASSPGGPEQYF; CDR3nt: TGTGCCAGCTCACCAGGAGGTCCCGAGCAGTACTTC
j_gene: TRBJ1-4; abundance: .; d_gene: TRBD1; v_gene: TRBV7-9; CDR3aa: CASSFDRVVEKLFF; CDR3nt: TGTGCCAGCAGCTTCGACAGGGTCGTCGAAAAACTGTTTTTT
j_gene: TRBJ2-1; abundance: .; d_gene: .; v_gene: TRBV5-1; CDR3aa: CASSTQTRGGTYNEQFF; CDR3nt: TGCGCCAGCAGCACCCAAACCAGGGGAGGAACCTACAATGAGCAGTTCTTC
j_gene: TRBJ2-7; abundance: .; d_gene: .; v_gene: TRBV6-5; CDR3aa: CASDYEQYF; CDR3nt: TGTGCCAGCGATTACGAGCAGTACTTC